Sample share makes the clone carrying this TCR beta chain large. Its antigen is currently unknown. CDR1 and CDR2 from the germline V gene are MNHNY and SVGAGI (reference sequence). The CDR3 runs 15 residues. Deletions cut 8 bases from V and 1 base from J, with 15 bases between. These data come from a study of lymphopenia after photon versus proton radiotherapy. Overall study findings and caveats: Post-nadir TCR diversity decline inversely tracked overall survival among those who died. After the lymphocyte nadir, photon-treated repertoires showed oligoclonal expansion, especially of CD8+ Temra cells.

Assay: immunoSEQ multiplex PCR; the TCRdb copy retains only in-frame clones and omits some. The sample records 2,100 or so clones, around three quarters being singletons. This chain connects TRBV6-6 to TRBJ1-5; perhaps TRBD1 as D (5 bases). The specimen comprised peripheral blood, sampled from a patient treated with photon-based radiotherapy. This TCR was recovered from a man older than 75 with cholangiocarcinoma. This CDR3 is CASLTGGESNQPQHF. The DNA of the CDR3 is TGTGCCAGCCTCACAGGAGGAGAGAGCAATCAGCCCCAGCATTTT.